A selection of T cell receptor beta chains follows, all from one sample in a study of regulatory and conventional T cells in RAG deficiency. TCRdb keeps only in-frame clones here, not all; method: immunoSEQ multiplex PCR. The table records about 46,000 clones, about nine tenths of them present only once. This sample was shared with a second study, whose subject was regulatory T cells.

The sequenced sample consisted of CD4+ effector T cells sorted from blood. These receptors were obtained from a human donor in good health. The CDR3 runs from the conserved cysteine through the conserved F or W. D genes are given only for firm matches. The size entry is marked missing in some rows and otherwise reads once, few, many or a size class.

V gene	J gene	D gene	clone size	CDR3 DNA	CDR3 protein
TRBV5-5	TRBJ2-1	NA	NA	TGTGCCAGCAGCTTCTTCCAGGGGGGCGATGAGCAGTTCTTC	CASSFFQGGDEQFF
TRBV20-1	TRBJ2-5	NA	NA	TGCAGTGCTCACCCCCGAGAGACCCAGTACTTC	CSAHPRETQYF
TRBV19	TRBJ1-1	NA	NA	TGTGCCAGTAGTATGGGCCCGGCCATGAACACTGAAGCTTTCTTT	CASSMGPAMNTEAFF
TRBV19	TRBJ2-1	NA	NA	TGTGCCAGTAGTATCGGGGCTAGGAACAATGAGCAGTTCTTC	CASSIGARNNEQFF
TRBV11-2	TRBJ2-1	NA	NA	TGTGCCAGCAGCCCTATAGCGGACCCGCACAATGAGCAGTTCTTC	CASSPIADPHNEQFF
TRBV18	TRBJ1-2	TRBD1	NA	TGTGCCAGCTCACCCCGAGACAGGGGAAACTATGGCTACACCTTC	CASSPRDRGNYGYTF
TRBV27	TRBJ2-3	NA	few	TGTGCCAGCAGTTTTTGGGAACAATACACAGATACGCAGTATTTT	CASSFWEQYTDTQYF
TRBV20-1	TRBJ2-7	NA	NA	TGCAGTGCTAGTGGGCCCTACGAGCAGTACTTC	CSASGPYEQYF
TRBV7-6	TRBJ2-1	TRBD1	once	TGTGCCAGCAGCACGGGACAGCTCTACAATGAGCAGTTCTTC	CASSTGQLYNEQFF
TRBV6-5	TRBJ2-7	NA	few	TGTGCCAGCAGTTGGGGCGACCGCTACGAGCAGTACTTC	CASSWGDRYEQYF
TRBV12-5	TRBJ2-2	TRBD1	NA	TGTGCTAGTGGTTCAAAGGGACAGGGGGGCACCGGGGAGCTGTTTTTT	CASGSKGQGGTGELFF
TRBV6-1	TRBJ1-1	TRBD1	NA	TGTGCCAGCAGTGAAGATGGTACTGGGACAGGCTCGGTCTTCACTGAAGCTTTCTTT	CASSEDGTGTGSVFTEAFF
TRBV28	TRBJ2-7	NA	NA	TGTGCCAGCATCACAGGTCGGGTGGGGGAGCAGTACTTC	CASITGRVGEQYF
TRBV12-5	TRBJ2-6	TRBD2	NA	TGTGCTAGTGGTTTGGTCCCCCTCGGGAGGGATCCTAGAAGCTCTGGGGCCAACGTCCTGACTTTC	CASGLVPLGRDPRSSGANVLTF
TRBV5-4	TRBJ2-7	TRBD2	NA	TGTGCCAGCAGCATGACTAGCGGGTGGAACTACGAGCAGTACTTC	CASSMTSGWNYEQYF
TRBV9	TRBJ1-1	NA	NA	TGTGCCAGCAGCGTTGGGGGTGAAGCTTTCTTT	CASSVGGEAFF
TRBV7-9	TRBJ1-6	TRBD1	NA	TGTGCCAGCAGCGCCAGACAGGGGAATAATTCACCCCTCCACTTT	CASSARQGNNSPLHF
TRBV14	TRBJ2-3	TRBD2	NA	TGTGCCAGCAGCCGCCGACTTAGAAGCGGGGAAAGGGCGCCAGATACGCAGTATTTT	CASSRRLRSGERAPDTQYF
TRBV6-6	TRBJ1-6	NA	NA	TGTGCCAGCAGGCGACAGAATTCACCCCTCCACTTT	CASRRQNSPLHF
TRBV5-1	TRBJ2-7	NA	NA	TGCGCCAGCAGCAACCCTGATGTGGATCAGTACTTC	CASSNPDVDQYF
TRBV5-1	TRBJ2-5	TRBD1	NA	TGCGCCAGCAGCCCCAGGGGGGAGACCCAGTACTTC	CASSPRGETQYF
TRBV9	TRBJ1-3	NA	NA	TGTGCCAGCAGCGTCGGACCACACTCTGGAAACACCATATATTTT	CASSVGPHSGNTIYF
TRBV2	TRBJ1-5	TRBD1	NA	TGTGCCAGCAGCGCCGGGACAGGGACGAATCAGCCCCAGCATTTT	CASSAGTGTNQPQHF
TRBV6-1	TRBJ2-2	NA	NA	TGTGCCGGATGCAGGGACACCGGGGAGCTGTTTTTT	CAGCRDTGELFF
TRBV5-1	TRBJ2-5	TRBD1	NA	TGCGCCAGCAGCCCGGGGACAGGGACTCAAGAGACCCAGTACTTC	CASSPGTGTQETQYF
TRBV5-1	TRBJ2-7	NA	NA	TGCGCCAGCAGCTTGGCGGTGGGGATAACCGGCGAGCAGTACTTC	CASSLAVGITGEQYF
TRBV18	TRBJ2-1	TRBD1	NA	TGTGCCAGCTCACCATACGGACAGGGAATCAATGAGCAGTTCTTC	CASSPYGQGINEQFF
TRBV5-4	TRBJ2-7	NA	once	TGTGCCAGCAGCTTGAAGGGGGGCGTTGCCAACGAGCAGTACTTC	CASSLKGGVANEQYF
TRBV7-9	TRBJ1-4	NA	NA	TGTGCCAGCAGCCCAGTGTCTGGGTCAAAACTGTTTTTT	CASSPVSGSKLFF
TRBV9	TRBJ2-3	NA	NA	TGTGCCAGCAGCGTAGTTGTGGGAGATACGCAGTATTTT	CASSVVVGDTQYF
TRBV27	TRBJ2-7	TRBD2	NA	TGTGCCAGCAGTTTGACTAGCGGGGGGCTCTACGAGCAGTACTTC	CASSLTSGGLYEQYF
TRBV28	TRBJ2-7	NA	NA	TGTGCCAGCAGTCCCGAGCAGGGGAGGGTGCAGTACTTC	CASSPEQGRVQYF
TRBV6-5	TRBJ2-5	NA	NA	TGTGCCAGCAGTTTGGGGGAGACCCAGTACTTC	CASSLGETQYF
TRBV13	TRBJ2-1	TRBD2	NA	TGTGCCAGCACCGAATACCGGACTAGCGGGAGCAGCTCCTACAATGAGCAGTTCTTC	CASTEYRTSGSSSYNEQFF
TRBV7-8	TRBJ2-7	NA	NA	TGTGCCAGCAGCCCACCGGGAAAAACATACGAGCAGTACTTC	CASSPPGKTYEQYF